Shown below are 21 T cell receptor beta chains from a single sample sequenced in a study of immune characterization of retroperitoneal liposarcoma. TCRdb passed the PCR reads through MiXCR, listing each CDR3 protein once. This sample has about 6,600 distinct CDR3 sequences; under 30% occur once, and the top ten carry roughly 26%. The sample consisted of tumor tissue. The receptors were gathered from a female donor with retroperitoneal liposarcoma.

CDR3 protein: CASSLGAGNVNEQYF. In DNA form, the CDR3 reads TGTGCCAGCAGCTTAGGAGCGGGAAATGTAAATGAGCAGTACTTC. The V and J genes are TRBV7-6 and TRBJ2-1, with 7 bases matching TRBD2. The DNA end is a closer match to TRBJ2-7, so the J assignment may be wrong. Germline V gene sequence: CDR1 SGHVS, CDR2 FNYEAQ. This CDR3 comprises 15 residues.

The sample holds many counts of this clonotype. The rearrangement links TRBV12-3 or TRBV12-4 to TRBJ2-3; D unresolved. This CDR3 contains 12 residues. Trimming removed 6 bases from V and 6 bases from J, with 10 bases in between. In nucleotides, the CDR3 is TGTGCCAGCAGCCGGATGGGGGATACGCAGTATTTT. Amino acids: CASSRMGDTQYF.

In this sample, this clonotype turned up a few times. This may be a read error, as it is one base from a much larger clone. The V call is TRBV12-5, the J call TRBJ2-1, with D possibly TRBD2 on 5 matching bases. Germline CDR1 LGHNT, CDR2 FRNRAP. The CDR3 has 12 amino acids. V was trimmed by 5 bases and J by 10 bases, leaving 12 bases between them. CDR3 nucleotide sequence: TGTGCTAGTGGTCCGACTACCTACGAGCAGTTCTTC. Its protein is CASGPTTYEQFF.

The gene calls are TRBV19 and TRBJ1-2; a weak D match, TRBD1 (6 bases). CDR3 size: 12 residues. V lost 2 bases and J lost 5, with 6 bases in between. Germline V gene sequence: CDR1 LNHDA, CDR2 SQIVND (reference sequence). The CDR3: CASSIRGYGYTF. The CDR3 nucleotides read TGTGCCAGTAGTATAAGGGGGTATGGCTACACCTTC.

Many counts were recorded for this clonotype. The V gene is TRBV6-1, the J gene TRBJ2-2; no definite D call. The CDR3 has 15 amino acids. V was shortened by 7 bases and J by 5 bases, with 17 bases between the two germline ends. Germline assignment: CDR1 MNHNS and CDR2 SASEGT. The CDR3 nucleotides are TGTGCCAGCAACCCCGACAACGATAGGACCGGGGAGCTGTTTTTT. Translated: CASNPDNDRTGELFF.

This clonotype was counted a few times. The CDR3 DNA reads as TGTGCCAGCAGCTTTTTCCCACGACTAGCGGGGGGGAATGAGCAGTTCTTC. Its translation: CASSFFPRLAGGNEQFF. The chain uses TRBV7-3 and TRBJ2-1; 14 bases align to TRBD2. V gave up 3 bases and J gave up 7 bases; unmatched junction bases: 8. From germline, CDR1 is SGHTA and CDR2 FQGTGA. The length of the CDR3 is 17 residues.

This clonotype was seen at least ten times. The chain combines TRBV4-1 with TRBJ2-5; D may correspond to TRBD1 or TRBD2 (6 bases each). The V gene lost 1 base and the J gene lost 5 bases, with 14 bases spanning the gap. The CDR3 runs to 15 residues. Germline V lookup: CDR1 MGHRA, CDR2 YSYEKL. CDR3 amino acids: CASSQAKGDSETQYF. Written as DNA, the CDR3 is TGCGCCAGCAGCCAAGCCAAGGGGGACTCGGAGACCCAGTACTTC.

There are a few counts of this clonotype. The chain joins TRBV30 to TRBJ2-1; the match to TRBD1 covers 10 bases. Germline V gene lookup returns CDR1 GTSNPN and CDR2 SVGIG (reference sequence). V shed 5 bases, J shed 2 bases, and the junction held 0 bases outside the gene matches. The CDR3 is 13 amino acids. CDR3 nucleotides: TGTGCCTGGGGACAGGGGGCCTACAATGAGCAGTTCTTC. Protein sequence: CAWGQGAYNEQFF.

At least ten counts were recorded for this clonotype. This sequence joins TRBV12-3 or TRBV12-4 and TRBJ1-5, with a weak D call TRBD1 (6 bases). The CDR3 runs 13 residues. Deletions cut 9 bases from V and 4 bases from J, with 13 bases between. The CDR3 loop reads CASQLQGNQPQHF. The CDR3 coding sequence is TGTGCCAGTCAGCTCCAGGGGAATCAGCCCCAGCATTTT.

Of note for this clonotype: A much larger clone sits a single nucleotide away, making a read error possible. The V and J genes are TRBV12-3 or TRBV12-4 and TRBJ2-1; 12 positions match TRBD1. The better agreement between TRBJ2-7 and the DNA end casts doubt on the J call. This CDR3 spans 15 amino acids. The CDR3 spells CASSLGTGGGGEQYF. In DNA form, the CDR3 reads TGTGCCAGCAGCCTAGGGACAGGGGGCGGGGGTGAGCAGTACTTC.

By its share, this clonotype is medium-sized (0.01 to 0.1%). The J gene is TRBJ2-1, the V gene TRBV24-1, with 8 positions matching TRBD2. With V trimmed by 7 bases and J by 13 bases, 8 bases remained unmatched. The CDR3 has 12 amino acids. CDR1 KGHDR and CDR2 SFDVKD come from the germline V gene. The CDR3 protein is CATSGRGETQFF. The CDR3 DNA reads TGTGCCACCAGCGGGAGGGGAGAGACCCAGTTCTTC.

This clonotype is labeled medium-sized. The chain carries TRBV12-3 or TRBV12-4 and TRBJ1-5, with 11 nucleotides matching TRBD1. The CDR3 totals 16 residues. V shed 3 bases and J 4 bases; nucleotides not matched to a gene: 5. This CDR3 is CASSFSGDRGNQPQHF. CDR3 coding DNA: TGTGCCAGCAGTTTTTCCGGGGACAGGGGGAATCAGCCCCAGCATTTT.

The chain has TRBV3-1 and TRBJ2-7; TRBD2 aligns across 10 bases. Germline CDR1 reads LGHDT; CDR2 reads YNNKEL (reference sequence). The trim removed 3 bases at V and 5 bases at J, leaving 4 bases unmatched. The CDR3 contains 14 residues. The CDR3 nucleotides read TGTGCCAGCAGCCAGGGTCTAGCGGGAGACGAGCAGTACTTC. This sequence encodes CASSQGLAGDEQYF.

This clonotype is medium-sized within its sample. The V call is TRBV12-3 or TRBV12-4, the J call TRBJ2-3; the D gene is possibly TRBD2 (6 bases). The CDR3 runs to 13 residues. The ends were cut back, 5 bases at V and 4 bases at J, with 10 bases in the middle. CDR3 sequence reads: CASSVGTPDTQYF. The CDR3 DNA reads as TGTGCCAGCAGTGTCGGGACTCCAGATACGCAGTATTTT.

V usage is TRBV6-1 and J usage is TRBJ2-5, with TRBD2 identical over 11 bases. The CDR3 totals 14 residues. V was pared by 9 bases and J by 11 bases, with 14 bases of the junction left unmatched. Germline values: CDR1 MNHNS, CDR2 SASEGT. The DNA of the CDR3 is TGTGCCAGTCATAGCGGGAGGGCCTACAATGAGCAGTACTTC. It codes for CASHSGRAYNEQYF.

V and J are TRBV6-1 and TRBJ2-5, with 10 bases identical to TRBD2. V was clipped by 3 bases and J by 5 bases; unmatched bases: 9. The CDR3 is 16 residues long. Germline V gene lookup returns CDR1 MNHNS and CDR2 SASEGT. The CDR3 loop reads CASSDVLAGATETQYF. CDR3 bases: TGTGCCAGCAGTGATGTGCTAGCGGGGGCTACGGAGACCCAGTACTTC.

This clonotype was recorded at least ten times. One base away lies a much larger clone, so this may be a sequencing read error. CDR3 sequence (DNA): TGTGCCAGCAGCCCCCGGGAGCGGCGAGGGAACCCTCCCGAGCAGTTCTTC. This sequence encodes CASSPRERRGNPPEQFF. The genes are TRBV6-6 and TRBJ2-1; tentative D call: TRBD2 (6 bases). The CDR3 extends over 17 amino acids. Trimming removed 6 bases at V and 10 bases at J, with 28 bases between. The germline gives CDR1 MNHNY, CDR2 SVGAGI (reference sequence).

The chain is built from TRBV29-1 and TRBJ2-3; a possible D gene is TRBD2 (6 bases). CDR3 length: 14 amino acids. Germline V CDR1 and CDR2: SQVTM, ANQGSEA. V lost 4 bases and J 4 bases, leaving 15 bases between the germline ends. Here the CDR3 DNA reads TGCAGCGTTGTTTGGGGTGCGGGGTCAGATACGCAGTATTTT. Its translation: CSVVWGAGSDTQYF.

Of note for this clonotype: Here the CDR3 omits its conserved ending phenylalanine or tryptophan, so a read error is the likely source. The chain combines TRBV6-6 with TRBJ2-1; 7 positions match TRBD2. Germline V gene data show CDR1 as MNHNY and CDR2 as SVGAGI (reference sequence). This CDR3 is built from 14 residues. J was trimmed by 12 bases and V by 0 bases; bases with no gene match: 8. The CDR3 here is CASSYSSAGEVQFL. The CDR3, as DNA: TGTGCCAGCAGTTACTCCTCGGCGGGAGAGGTGCAGTTCTTA.

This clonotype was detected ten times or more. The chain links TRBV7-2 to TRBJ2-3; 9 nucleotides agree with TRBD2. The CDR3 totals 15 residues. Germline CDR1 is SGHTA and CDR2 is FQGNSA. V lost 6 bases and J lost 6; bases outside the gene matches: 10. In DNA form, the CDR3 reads TGTGCCAGCAGACTCCAGGCGGGAGGGCCTGATACGCAGTATTTT. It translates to CASRLQAGGPDTQYF.

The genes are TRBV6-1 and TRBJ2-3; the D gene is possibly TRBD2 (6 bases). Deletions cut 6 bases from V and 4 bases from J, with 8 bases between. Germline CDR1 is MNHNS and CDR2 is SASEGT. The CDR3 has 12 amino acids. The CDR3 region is CASSRGSDTQYF. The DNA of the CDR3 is TGTGCCAGCAGCCGGGGGTCAGATACGCAGTATTTT.